One TCR beta chain is described in this entry. The antigen is undetermined. This sample is drawn from a study of blood T cells in healthy people across ages. A sample-barcoded 5' primer and a J-beta primer mix were used in a second PCR of roughly 6 to 12 cycles. Each cDNA was tagged by a template-switch adaptor containing 12 random nucleotides. From each sample, at least 2.5 million paired-end reads containing CDR3 were obtained. TCRdb analysed the 5' RACE reads with MiXCR anew, one entry per CDR3 protein. The sample lists some 1.4 million distinct CDR3 sequences, 42% occurring once. The study, taken as a whole, reports: Those diversity estimates obtained from one million T cells were thought to be underestimates. Naive CD4+ cells and diversity were both higher in long-lived donors than in aged donors.

Germline CDR1 MGHRA, CDR2 YSYEKL. The V end lost 2 bases, the J end lost 0 bases, and 10 bases lay between the germline ends. This CDR3 spans 15 amino acids. The clonotype originates from a woman aged 18 to 35 in good health. This chain links TRBV4-1 with TRBJ1-1; D may be TRBD1 (5 bases). Sequenced sample: blood. The CDR3 coding sequence is TGCGCCAGCAGCCAAAGGACAACCTTGAACACTGAAGCTTTCTTT. Protein: CASSQRTTLNTEAFF.